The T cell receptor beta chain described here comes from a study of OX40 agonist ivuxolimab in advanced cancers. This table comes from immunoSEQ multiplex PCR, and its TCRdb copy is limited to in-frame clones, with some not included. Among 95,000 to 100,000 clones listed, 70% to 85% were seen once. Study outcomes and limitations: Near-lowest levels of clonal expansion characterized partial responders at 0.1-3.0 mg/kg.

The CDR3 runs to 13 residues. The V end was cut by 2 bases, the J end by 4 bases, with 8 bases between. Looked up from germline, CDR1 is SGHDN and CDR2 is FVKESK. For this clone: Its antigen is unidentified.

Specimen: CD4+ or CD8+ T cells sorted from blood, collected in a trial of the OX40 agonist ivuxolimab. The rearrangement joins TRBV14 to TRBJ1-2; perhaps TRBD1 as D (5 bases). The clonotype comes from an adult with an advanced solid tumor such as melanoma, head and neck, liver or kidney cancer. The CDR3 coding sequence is TGTGCCAGCAGCCAACGGGGGGGCTATGGCTACACCTTC. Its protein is CASSQRGGYGYTF. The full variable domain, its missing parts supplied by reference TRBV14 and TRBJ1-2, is EAGVTQFPSHSVIEKGQTVTLRCDPISGHDNLYWYRRVMGKEIKFLLHFVKESKQDESGMPNNRFLAERTGGTYSTLKVQPAELEDSGVYFCASSQRGGYGYTFGSGTRLTVV.